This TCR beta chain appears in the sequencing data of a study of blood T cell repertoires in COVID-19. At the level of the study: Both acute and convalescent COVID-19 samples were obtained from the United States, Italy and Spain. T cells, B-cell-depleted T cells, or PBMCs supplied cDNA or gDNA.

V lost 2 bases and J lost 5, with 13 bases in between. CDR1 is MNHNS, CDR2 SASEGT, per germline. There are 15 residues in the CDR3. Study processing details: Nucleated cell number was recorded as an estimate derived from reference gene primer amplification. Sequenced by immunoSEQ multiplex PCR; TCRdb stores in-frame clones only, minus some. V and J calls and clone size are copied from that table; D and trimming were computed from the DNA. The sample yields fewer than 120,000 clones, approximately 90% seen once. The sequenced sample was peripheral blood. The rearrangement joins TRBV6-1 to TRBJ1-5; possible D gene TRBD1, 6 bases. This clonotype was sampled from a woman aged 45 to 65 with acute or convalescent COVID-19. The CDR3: CASSEKGHDYQPQHF. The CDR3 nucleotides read TGTGCCAGCAGTGAAAAGGGACACGATTATCAGCCCCAGCATTTT.